The source of this T cell receptor beta chain is a study of blood T cell repertoires in COVID-19 (dated by TCRdb to between 2020 and 2021). About the full investigation: Samples from collaborators originated in the United States, Italy and Spain and spanned both the acute and convalescent phases of COVID-19. The prospective study material was composed of cDNA or gDNA derived from T cells, B-cell-depleted T cells, or PBMCs. Deeply sampled blood TCRbeta repertoires from subjects exposed to, actively infected with, or recovered from COVID-19 were included in the dataset. The repertoires were released in a freely available public database meant as a resource for research on the immune response to SARS-CoV-2. The samples were drawn from the first 160 participants of the ongoing ImmuneRACE study and from more than 1,000 subjects provided by 6 global collaborators. Nearly every sample came with metadata listing a de-identified subject ID, COVID-19 status, age in years and sex. Where available, HLA class I and class II types were obtained from metadata supplied by the sample provider rather than from assay-based typing.

To note about this clone: This receptor's antigen is unknown. The record has no base qualities; no much larger clone is one base away.

Whole blood was collected in K2EDTA tubes by collaborating institutions according to the institutions' own protocols. For TCRbeta analysis, collaborator samples were shipped as frozen whole blood, as isolated PBMCs, or as DNA extracted from either sample type. Summary of the overall study and its limitations: The amount of clinical and demographic metadata varied by source and participant and was provided uncurated.

TCRbeta CDR3 regions were amplified from genomic DNA using the immunoSEQ Assay, a bias-controlled multiplex PCR. As for the authors' bioinformatics: Within the assay, amplification of reference gene primers was used to estimate how many nucleated cells each sample contained. To quantify the absolute abundance of each unique TCRbeta CDR3 rearrangement, sequence reads were collapsed and filtered. For each sample, productive Simpson clonality was calculated as the square root of Simpson's diversity index across productive rearrangements. The immuneACCESS repertoire file appears here via TCRdb, limited to in-frame rearrangements. These files lack a portion of the clones; in checked studies, under half of the deficit traces to unresolved V genes, and the cause of the others is not known. That table supplies the V and J calls and clone size; D and trimming were determined from the DNA. The table for this sample lists tens of thousands of clones; around 80% of them were counted only once. The top ten clones comprise about 40% of the sample.

The CDR3 holds 10 amino acids from the cysteine to the phenylalanine. Only the CDR3 portion is preserved as DNA: 30 bases, with reading frame beginning at the first base. At the junction V is shortened by 5 bases and J by 4 bases, with 3 bases in between. CDR1 and CDR2 are read off the germline V gene as SNHLY and FYNNEI. Specimen: peripheral blood. This receptor was obtained from a man at least 80 years old with active or convalescent COVID-19. The receptor chain draws on TRBV2 and TRBJ2-7, with an unclear D gene assignment. Read as DNA, the sequence is TGTGCCAGCAGTCTTTACGAGCAGTACTTC. Its coded protein is CASSLYEQYF.